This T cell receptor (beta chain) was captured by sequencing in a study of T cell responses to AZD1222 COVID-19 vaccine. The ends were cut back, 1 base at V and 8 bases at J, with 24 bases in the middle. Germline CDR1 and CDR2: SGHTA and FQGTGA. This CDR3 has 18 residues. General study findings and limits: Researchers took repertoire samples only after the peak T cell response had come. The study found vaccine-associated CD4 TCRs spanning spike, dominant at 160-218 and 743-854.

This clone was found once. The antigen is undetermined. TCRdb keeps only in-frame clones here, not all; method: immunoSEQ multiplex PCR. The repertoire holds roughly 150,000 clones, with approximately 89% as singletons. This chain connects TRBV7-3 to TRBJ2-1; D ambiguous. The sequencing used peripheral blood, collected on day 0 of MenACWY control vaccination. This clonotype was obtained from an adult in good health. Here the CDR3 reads CASSLKPLKRPRPDEQFF. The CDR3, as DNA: TGTGCCAGCAGCTTAAAGCCGCTTAAAAGACCCCGTCCCGATGAGCAGTTCTTC. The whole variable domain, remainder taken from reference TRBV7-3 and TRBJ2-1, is GAGVSQTPSNKVTEKGKYVELRCDPISGHTALYWYRQSLGQGPEFLIYFQGTGAADDSGLPNDRFFAVRPEGSVSTLKIQRTERGDSAVYLCASSLKPLKRPRPDEQFFGPGTRLTVL.